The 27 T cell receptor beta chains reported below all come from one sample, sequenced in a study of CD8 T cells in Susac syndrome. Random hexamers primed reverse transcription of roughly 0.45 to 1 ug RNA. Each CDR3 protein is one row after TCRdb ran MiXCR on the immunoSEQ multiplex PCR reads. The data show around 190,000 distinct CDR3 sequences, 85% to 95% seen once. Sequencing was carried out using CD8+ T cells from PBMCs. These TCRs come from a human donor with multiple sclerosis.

CDR3 nucleotide sequence: TGTGCCAGCAGCCGACTAGCGGGCCGCCAAGAGACCCAGTACTTC. This translates into CASSRLAGRQETQYF. The chain is built from TRBV2 and TRBJ2-5, with 10 bases aligning to TRBD2. J lost 1 base, V lost 6 bases, and 5 bases had no gene match. CDR1 and CDR2 (germline): SNHLY, FYNNEI. There are 15 residues in the CDR3.

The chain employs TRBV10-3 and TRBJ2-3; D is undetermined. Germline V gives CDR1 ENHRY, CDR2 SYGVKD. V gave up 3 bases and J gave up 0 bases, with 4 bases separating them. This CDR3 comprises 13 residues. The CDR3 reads CAISDRSTDTQYF. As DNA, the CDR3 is TGTGCCATCAGTGACAGAAGCACAGATACGCAGTATTTT.

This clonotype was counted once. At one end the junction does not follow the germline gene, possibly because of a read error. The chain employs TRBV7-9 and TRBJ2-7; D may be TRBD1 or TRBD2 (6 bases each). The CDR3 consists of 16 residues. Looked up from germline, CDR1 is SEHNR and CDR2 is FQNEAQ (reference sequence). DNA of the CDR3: TGTGCCGGCAGCTTAGCGGCCGGGACATCCTTCTACGAGCAGTACTTC. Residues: CAGSLAAGTSFYEQYF. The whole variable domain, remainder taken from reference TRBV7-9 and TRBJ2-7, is DTGVSQNPRHKITKRGQNVTFRCDPISEHNRLYWYRQTLGQGPEFLTYFQNEAQLEKSRLLSDRFSAERPKGSFSTLEIQRTEQGDSAMYLCAGSLAAGTSFYEQYFGPGTRLTVT.

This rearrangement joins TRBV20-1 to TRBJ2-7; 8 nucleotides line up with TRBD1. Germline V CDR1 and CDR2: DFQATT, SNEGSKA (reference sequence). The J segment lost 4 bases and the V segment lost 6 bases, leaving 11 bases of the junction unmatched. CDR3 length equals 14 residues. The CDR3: CSATFGQGSYEQYF. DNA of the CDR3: TGCAGTGCAACCTTTGGACAGGGTAGTTACGAGCAGTACTTC.

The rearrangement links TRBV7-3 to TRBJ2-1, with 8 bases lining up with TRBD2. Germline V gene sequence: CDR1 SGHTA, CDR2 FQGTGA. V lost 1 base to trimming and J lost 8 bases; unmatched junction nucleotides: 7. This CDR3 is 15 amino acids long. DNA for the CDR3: TGTGCCAGCAGCTTAATCGGGACTAGTGGGGATGAGCAGTTCTTC. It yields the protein CASSLIGTSGDEQFF.

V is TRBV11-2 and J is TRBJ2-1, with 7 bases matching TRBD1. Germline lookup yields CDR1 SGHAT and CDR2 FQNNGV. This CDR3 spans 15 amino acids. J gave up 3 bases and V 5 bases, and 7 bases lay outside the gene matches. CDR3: CASSRWDSNYNEQFF. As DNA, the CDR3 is TGTGCCAGCAGCCGTTGGGACAGTAACTACAATGAGCAGTTCTTC.

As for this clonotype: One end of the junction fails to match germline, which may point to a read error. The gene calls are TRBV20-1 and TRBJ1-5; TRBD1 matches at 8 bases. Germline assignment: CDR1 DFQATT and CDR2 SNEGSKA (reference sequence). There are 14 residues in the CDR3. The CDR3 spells CSARDRGSNQPQHF. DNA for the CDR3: TGCAGTGCCAGAGACAGGGGTTCCAATCAGCCCCAGCATTTT.

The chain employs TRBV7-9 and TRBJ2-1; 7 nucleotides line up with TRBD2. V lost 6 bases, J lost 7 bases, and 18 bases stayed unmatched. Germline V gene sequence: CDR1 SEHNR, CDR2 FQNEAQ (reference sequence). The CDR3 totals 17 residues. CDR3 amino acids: CASRALIGREPGNEQFF. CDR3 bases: TGTGCCAGCAGGGCACTTATCGGGCGGGAGCCGGGGAATGAGCAGTTCTTC.

The CDR3 DNA reads TGTGCCAGTACCAAAACAGAATTCTATGGCTACACCTTC. This encodes CASTKTEFYGYTF. The gene calls are TRBV28 and TRBJ1-2; D call uncertain. V was trimmed by 9 bases and J by 4 bases, leaving 15 bases between them. The CDR3 runs 13 residues. Germline-derived CDR1 and CDR2 are MDHEN and SYDVKM.

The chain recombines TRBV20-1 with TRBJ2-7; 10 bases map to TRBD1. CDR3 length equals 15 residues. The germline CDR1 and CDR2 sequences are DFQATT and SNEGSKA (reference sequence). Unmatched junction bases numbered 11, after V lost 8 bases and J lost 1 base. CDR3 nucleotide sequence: TGCAGTACCCCCCATCGGGGACAGGGGTCCTACGAGCAGTACTTC. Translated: CSTPHRGQGSYEQYF.

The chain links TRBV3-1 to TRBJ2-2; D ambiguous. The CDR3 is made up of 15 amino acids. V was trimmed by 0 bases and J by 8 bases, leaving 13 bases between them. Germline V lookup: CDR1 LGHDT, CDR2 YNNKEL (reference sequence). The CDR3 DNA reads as TGTGCCAGCAGCCAAGAGGCCCAATCCCCGGGGGAGCTGTTTTTT. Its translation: CASSQEAQSPGELFF.

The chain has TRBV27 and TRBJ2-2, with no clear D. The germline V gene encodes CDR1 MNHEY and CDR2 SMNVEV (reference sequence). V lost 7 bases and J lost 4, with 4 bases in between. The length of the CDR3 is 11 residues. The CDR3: CASTGTGELFF. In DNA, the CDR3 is TGTGCCAGCACTGGCACCGGGGAGCTGTTTTTT.

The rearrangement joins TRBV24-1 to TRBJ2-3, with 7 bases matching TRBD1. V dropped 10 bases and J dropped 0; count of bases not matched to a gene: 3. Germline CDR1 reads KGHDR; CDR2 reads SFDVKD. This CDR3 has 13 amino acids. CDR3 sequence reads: CATRQGSTDTQYF. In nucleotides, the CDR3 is TGTGCCACACGACAGGGAAGCACAGATACGCAGTATTTT.

The CDR3 bases are TGTGCCAGCAGTTACTACCCCGACAGGGGTCGGGGTTATGGCTACACCTTC. The encoded protein is CASSYYPDRGRGYGYTF. The chain joins TRBV6-5 to TRBJ1-2; 8 bases line up with TRBD1. The germline CDR1 and CDR2 sequences are MNHEY and SVGAGI. CDR3 size: 17 residues. The V and J ends lost 1 base and 5 bases, in that order; junction bases with no gene match: 12.

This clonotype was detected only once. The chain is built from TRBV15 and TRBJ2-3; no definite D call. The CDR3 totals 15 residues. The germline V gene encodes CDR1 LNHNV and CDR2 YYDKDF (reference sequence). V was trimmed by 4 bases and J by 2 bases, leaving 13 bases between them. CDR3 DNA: TGTGCCACCAGCACCCCGGGCCGATCCACAGATACGCAGTATTTT. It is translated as CATSTPGRSTDTQYF. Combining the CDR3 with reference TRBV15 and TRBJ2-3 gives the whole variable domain DAMVIQNPRYQVTQFGKPVTLSCSQTLNHNVMYWYQQKSSQAPKLLFHYYDKDFNNEADTPDNFQSRRPNTSFCFLDIRSPGLGDTAMYLCATSTPGRSTDTQYFGPGTRLTVL.

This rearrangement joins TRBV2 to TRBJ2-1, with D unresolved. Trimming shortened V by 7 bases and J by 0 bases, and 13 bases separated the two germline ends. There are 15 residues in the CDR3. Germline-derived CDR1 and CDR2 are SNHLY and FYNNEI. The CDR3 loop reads CASIRSTYSYNEQFF. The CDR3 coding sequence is TGTGCCAGCATTCGCTCAACTTACTCCTACAATGAGCAGTTCTTC.

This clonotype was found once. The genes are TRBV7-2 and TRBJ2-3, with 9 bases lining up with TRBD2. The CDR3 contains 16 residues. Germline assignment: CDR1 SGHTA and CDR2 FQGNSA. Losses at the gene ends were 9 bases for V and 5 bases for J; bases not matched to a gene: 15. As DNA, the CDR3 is TGTGCCAGTTATCAAGCGGGGGGCGCCTGGGGAGATACGCAGTATTTT. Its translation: CASYQAGGAWGDTQYF.

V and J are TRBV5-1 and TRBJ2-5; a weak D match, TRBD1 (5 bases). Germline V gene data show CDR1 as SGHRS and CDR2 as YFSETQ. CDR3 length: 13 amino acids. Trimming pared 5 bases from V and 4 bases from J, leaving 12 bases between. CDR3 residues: CASSQGLGETQYF. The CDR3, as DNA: TGCGCCAGCAGTCAGGGCCTGGGAGAGACCCAGTACTTC. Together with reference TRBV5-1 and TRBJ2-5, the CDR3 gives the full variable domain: KAGVTQTPRYLIKTRGQQVTLSCSPISGHRSVSWYQQTPGQGLQFLFEYFSETQRNKGNFPGRFSGRQFSNSRSEMNVSTLELGDSALYLCASSQGLGETQYFGPGTRLLVL.

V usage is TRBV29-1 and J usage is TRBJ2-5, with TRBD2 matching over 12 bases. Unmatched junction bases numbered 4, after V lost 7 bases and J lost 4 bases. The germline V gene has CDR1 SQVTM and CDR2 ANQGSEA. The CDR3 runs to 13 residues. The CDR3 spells CSALAGGPETQYF. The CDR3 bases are TGCAGCGCCCTAGCGGGAGGGCCAGAGACCCAGTACTTC.

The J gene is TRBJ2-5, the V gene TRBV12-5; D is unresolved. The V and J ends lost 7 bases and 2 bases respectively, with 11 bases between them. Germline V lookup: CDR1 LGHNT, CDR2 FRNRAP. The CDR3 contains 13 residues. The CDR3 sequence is CASALGTQETQYF. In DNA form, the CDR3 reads TGTGCTAGTGCCCTAGGAACTCAAGAGACCCAGTACTTC.

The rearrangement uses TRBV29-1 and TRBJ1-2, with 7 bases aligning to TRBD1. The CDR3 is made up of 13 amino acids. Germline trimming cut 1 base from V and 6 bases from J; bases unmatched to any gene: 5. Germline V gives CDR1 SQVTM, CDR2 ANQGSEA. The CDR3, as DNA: TGCAGCGTTGAAGTTCACAGGGGCAATGGCTACACCTTC. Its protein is CSVEVHRGNGYTF.

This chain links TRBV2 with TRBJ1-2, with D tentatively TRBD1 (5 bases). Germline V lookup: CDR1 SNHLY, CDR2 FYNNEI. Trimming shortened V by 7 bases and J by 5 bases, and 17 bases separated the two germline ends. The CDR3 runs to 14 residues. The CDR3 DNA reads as TGTGCCAGCACAAACCGGGACGGGGCATATGGCTACACCTTC. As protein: CASTNRDGAYGYTF.

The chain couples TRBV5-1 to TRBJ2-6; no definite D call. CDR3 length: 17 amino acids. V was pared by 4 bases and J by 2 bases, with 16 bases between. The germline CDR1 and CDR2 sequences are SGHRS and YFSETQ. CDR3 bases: TGCGCCAGCAGCATACCTACGAGATTTACTGGGGCCAACGTCCTGACTTTC. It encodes CASSIPTRFTGANVLTF.

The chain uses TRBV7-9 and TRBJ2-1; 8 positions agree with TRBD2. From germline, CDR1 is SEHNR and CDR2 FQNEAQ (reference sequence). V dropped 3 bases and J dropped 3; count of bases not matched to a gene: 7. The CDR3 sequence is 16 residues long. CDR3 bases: TGTGCCAGCAGCTTTCTGATGACTAGCGACTACAATGAGCAGTTCTTC. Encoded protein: CASSFLMTSDYNEQFF.

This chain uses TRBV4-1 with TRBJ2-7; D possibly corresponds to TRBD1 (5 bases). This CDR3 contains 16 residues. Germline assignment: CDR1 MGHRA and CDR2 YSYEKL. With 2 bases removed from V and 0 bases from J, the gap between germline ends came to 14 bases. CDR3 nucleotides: TGCGCCAGCAGCCAATTCTCGACAGAAATCTCCTACGAGCAGTACTTC. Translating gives CASSQFSTEISYEQYF.

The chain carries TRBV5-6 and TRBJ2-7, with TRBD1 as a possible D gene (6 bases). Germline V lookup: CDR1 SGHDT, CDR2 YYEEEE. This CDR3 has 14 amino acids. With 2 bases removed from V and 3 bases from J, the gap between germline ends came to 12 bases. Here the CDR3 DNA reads TGTGCCAGCAGCTTCTCTGGCAGGGGCTACGAGCAGTACTTC. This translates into CASSFSGRGYEQYF. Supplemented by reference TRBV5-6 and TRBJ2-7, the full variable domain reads DAGVTQSPTHLIKTRGQQVTLRCSPKSGHDTVSWYQQALGQGPQFIFQYYEEEERQRGNFPDRFSGHQFPNYSSELNVNALLLGDSALYLCASSFSGRGYEQYFGPGTRLTVT.

DNA for the CDR3: TGTGCCAGCACCACGGGACTATTCACCGGGGAGCTGTTTTTT. It yields the protein CASTTGLFTGELFF. The chain has TRBV27 and TRBJ2-2, with TRBD2 matching 7 bases. J gave up 4 bases and V 7 bases, and 6 bases lay outside the gene matches. The CDR3 is made up of 14 amino acids. Germline V gives CDR1 MNHEY, CDR2 SMNVEV (reference sequence).